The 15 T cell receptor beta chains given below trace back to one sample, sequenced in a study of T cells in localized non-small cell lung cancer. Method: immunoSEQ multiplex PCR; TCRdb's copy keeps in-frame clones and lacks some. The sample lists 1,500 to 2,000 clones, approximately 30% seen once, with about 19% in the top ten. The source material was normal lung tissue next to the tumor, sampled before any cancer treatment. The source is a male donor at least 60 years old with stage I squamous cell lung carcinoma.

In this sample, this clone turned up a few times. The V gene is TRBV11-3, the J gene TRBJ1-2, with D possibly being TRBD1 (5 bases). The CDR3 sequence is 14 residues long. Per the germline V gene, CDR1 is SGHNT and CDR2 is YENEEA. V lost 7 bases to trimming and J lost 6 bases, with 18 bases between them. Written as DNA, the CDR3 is TGTGCCAGCACTCAACTGGCAGGGCCTAATGGCTACACCTTC. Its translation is CASTQLAGPNGYTF.

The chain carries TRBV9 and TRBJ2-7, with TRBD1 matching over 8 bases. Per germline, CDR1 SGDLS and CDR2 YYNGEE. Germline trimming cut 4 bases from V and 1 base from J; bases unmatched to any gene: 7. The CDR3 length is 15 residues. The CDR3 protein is CASSPRDRLSYEQYF. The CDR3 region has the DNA TGTGCCAGCAGCCCTCGGGACAGGCTATCCTACGAGCAGTACTTC.

The DNA for the CDR3 is TGTGCCAGCAGCCGACTAGCACTTCAGGATACGCAGTATTTT. Residues: CASSRLALQDTQYF. The chain is built from TRBV7-2 and TRBJ2-3, with TRBD2 identical over 7 bases. There are 14 residues in the CDR3. CDR1 and CDR2 (germline): SGHTA, FQGNSA. V lost 5 bases to trimming and J lost 6 bases; unmatched junction nucleotides: 8.

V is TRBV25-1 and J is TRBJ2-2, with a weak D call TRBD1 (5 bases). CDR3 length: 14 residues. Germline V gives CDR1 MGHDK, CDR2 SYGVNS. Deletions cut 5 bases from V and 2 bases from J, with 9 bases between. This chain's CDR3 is CASSPQANTGELFF. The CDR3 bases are TGTGCCAGCAGTCCACAGGCAAACACCGGGGAGCTGTTTTTT. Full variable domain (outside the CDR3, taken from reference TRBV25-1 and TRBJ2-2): EADIYQTPRYLVIGTGKKITLECSQTMGHDKMYWYQQDPGMELHLIHYSYGVNSTEKGDLSSESTVSRIRTEHFPLTLESARPSHTSQYLCASSPQANTGELFFGEGSRLTVL.

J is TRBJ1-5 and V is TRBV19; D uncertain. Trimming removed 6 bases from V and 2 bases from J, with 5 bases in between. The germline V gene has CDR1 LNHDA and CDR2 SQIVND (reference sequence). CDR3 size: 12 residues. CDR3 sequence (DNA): TGTGCCAGTAGAGGAGGCAATCAGCCCCAGCATTTT. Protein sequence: CASRGGNQPQHF.

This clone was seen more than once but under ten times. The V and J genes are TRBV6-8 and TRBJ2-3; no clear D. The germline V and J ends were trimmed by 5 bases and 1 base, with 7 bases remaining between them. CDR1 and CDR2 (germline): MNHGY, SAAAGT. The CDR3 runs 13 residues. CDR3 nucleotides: TGTGCCAGCAGTCTTAGGCGCACAGATACGCAGTATTTT. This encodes CASSLRRTDTQYF.

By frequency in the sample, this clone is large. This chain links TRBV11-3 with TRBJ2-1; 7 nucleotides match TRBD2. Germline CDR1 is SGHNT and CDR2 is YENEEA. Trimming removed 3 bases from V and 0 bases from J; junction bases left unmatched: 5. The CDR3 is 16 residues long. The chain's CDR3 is CASSLVSGHSYNEQFF. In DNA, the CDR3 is TGTGCCAGCAGCTTGGTTAGCGGGCACTCCTACAATGAGCAGTTCTTC. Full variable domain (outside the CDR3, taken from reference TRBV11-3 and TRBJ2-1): EAGVVQSPRYKIIEKKQPVAFWCNPISGHNTLYWYLQNLGQGPELLIRYENEEAVDDSQLPKDRFSAERLKGVDSTLKIQPAELGDSAVYLCASSLVSGHSYNEQFFGPGTRLTVL.

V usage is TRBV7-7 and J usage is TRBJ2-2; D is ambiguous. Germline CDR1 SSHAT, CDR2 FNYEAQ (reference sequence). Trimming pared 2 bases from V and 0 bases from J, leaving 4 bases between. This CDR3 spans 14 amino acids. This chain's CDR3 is CASSLRPNTGELFF. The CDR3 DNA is TGTGCCAGCAGCTTACGGCCGAACACCGGGGAGCTGTTTTTT.

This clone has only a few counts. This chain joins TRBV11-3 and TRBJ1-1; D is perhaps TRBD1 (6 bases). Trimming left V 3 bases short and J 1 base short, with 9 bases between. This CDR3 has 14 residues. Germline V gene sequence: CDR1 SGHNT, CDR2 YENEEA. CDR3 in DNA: TGTGCCAGCAGCTTCAGGGGTACGAACACTGAAGCTTTCTTT. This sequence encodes CASSFRGTNTEAFF.

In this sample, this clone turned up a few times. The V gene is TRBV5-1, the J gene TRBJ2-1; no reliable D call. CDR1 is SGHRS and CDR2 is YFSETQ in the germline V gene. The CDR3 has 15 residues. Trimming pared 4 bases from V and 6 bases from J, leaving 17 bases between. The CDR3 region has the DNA TGCGCCAGCAGCGCCACTCCTGAGGCCCTCAATGAGCAGTTCTTC. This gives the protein CASSATPEALNEQFF.

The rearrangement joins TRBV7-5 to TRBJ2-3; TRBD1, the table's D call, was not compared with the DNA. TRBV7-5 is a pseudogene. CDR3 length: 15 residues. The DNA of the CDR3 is TGTGCCAGCAGCTTAGGACATGGGAGCACAGATACGCAGTATTTT. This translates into CASSLGHGSTDTQYF.

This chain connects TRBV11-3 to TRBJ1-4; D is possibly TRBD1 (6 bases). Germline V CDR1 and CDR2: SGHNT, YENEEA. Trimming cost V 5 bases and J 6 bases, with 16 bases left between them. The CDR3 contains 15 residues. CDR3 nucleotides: TGTGCCAGCAGCCGACCGGGACAAGAACATGAAAAACTGTTTTTT. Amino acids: CASSRPGQEHEKLFF.

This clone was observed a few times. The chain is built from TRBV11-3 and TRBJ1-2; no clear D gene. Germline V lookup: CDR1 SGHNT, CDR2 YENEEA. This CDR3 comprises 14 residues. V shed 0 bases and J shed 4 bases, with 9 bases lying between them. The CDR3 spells CASSLETSIYGYTF. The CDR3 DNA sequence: TGTGCCAGCAGCTTAGAGACTTCTATCTATGGCTACACCTTC.

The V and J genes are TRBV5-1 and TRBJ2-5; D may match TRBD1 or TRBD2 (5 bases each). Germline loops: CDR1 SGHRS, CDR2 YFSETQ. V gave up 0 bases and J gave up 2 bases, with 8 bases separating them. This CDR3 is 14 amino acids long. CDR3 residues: CASSLGGEQETQYF. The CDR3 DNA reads TGCGCCAGCAGCTTGGGAGGGGAACAAGAGACCCAGTACTTC.

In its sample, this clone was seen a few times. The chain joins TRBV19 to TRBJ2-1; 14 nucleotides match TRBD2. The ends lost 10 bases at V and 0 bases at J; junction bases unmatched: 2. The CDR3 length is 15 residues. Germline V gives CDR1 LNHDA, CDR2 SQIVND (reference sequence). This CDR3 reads CATGTSGSSYNEQFF. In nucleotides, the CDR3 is TGTGCCACCGGGACTAGCGGGAGCTCCTACAATGAGCAGTTCTTC. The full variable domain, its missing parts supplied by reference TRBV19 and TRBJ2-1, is DGGITQSPKYLFRKEGQNVTLSCEQNLNHDAMYWYRQDPGQGLRLIYYSQIVNDFQKGDIAEGYSVSREKKESFPLTVTSAQKNPTAFYLCATGTSGSSYNEQFFGPGTRLTVL.